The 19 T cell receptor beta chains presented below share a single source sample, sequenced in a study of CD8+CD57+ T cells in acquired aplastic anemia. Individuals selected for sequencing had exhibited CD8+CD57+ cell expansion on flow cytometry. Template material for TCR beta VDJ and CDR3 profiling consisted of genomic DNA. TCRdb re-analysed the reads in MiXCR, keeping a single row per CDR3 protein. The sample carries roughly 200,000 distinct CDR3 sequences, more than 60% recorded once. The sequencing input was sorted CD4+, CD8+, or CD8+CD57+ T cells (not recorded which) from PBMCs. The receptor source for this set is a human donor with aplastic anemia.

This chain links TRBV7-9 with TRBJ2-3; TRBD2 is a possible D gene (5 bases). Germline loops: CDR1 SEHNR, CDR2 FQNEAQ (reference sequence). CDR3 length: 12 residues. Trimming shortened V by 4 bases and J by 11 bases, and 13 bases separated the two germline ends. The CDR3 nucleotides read TGTGCCAGCAGCTCTGGCCGGGATGAGCAGTATTTT. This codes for CASSSGRDEQYF.

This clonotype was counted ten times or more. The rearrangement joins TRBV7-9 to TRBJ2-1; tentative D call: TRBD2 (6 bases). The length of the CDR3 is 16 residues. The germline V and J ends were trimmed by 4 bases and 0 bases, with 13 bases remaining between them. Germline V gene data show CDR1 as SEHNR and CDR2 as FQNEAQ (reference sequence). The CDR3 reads CASSSNRESSYNEQFF. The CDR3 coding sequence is TGTGCCAGCAGCTCTAACCGGGAGAGCTCCTACAATGAGCAGTTCTTC.

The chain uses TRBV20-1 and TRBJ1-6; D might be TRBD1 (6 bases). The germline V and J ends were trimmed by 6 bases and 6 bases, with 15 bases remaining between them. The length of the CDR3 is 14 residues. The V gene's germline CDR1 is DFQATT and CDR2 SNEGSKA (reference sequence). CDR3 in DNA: TGCAGTGCCAGCAGGGGAGAACTTAATTCACCCCTCCACTTT. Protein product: CSASRGELNSPLHF.

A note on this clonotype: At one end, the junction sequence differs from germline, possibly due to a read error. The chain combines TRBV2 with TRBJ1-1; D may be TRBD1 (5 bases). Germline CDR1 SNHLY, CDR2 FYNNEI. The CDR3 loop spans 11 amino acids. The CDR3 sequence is CASSFGGEASF. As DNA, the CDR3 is TGTGCCAGTAGCTTTGGGGGTGAAGCTTCCTTT.

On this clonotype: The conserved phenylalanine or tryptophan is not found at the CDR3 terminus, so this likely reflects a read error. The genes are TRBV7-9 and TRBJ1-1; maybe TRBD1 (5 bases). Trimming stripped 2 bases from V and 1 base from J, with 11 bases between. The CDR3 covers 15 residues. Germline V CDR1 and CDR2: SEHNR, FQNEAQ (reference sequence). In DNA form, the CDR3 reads TGTGCCAGCAGCTTACATGGGGGGAGGAACACTGAAGCTTTCCTT. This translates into CASSLHGGRNTEAFL.

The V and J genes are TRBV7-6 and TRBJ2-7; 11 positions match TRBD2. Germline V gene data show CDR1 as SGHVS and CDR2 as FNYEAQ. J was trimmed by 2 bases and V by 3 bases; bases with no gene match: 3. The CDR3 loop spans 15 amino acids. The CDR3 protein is CASSFGTSGAYEQYF. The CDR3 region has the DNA TGTGCCAGCAGCTTCGGGACTAGCGGTGCCTACGAGCAGTACTTC.

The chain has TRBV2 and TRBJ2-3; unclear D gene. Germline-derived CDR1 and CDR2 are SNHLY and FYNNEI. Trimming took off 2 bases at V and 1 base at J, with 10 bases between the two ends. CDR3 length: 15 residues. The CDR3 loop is CASSEYVGRTDTQYF. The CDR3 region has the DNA TGTGCCAGCAGTGAATATGTGGGCCGCACAGATACGCAGTATTTT.

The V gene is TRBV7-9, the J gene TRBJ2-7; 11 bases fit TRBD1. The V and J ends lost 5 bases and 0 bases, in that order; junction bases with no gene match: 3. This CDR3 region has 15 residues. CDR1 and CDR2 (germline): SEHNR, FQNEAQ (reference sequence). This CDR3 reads CASSPGQGASYEQYF. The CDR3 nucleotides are TGTGCCAGCAGCCCTGGACAGGGGGCCTCCTACGAGCAGTACTTC.

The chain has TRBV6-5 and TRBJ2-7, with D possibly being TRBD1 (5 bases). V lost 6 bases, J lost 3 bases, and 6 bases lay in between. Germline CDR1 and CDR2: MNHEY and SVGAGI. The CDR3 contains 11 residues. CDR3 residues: CASRQVYEQYF. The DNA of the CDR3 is TGTGCCAGCAGACAGGTCTACGAGCAGTACTTC.

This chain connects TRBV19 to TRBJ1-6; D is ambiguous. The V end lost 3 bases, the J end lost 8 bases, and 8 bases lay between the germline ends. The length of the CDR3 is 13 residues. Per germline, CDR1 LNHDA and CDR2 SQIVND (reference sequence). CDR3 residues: CASSMVPDSPLHF. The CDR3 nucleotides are TGTGCCAGTAGTATGGTCCCAGATTCACCCCTCCACTTT.

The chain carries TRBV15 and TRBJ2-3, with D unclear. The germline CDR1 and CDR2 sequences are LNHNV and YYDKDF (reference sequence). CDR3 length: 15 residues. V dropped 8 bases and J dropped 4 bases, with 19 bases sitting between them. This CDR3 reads CATEKDTTGADTQYF. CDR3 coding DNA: TGTGCCACCGAGAAAGACACGACGGGCGCAGATACGCAGTATTTT.

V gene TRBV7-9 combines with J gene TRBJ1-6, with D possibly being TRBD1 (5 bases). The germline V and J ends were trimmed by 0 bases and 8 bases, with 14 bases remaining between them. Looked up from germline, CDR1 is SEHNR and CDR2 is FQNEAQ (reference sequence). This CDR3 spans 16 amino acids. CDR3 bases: TGTGCCAGCAGCTTAGCGCGGCAGGGTCGGCATTCACCCCTCCACTTT. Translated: CASSLARQGRHSPLHF.

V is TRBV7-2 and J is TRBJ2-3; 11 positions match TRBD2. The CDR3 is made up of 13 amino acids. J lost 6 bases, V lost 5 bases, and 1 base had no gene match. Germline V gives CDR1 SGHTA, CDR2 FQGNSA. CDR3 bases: TGTGCCAGCAGCGCTAGCGGGAGGGATACGCAGTATTTT. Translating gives CASSASGRDTQYF.

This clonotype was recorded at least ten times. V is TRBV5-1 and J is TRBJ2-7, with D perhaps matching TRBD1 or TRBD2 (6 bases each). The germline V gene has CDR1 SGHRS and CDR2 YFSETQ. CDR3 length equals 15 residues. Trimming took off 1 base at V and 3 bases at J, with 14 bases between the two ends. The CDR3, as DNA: TGCGCCAGCAGCTTGAGGTACGGGGGCAACTACGAGCAGTACTTC. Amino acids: CASSLRYGGNYEQYF.

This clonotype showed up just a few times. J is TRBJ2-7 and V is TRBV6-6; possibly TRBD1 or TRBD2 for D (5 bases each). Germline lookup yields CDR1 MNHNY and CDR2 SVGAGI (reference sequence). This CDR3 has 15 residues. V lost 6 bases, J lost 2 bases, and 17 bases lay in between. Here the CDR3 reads CASREAGTKTYEQYF. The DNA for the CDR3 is TGTGCCAGCAGAGAGGCCGGGACGAAGACCTACGAGCAGTACTTC.

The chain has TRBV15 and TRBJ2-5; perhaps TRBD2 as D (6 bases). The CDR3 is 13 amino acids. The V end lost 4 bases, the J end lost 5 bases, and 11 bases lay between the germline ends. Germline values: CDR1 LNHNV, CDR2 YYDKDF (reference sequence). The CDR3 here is CATSISRGETQYF. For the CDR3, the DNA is TGTGCCACCAGCATTTCCCGGGGGGAGACCCAGTACTTC.

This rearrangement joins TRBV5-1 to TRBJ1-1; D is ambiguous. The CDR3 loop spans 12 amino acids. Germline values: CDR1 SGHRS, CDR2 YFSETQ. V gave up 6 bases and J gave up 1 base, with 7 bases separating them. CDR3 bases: TGCGCCAGCAAGCTTGGGAACACTGAAGCTTTCTTT. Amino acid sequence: CASKLGNTEAFF.

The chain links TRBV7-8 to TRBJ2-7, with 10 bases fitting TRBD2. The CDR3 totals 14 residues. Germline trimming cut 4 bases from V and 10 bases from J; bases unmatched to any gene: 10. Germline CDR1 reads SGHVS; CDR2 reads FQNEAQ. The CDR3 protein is CASSSFYGTSDQYF. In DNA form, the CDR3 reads TGTGCCAGCAGCTCATTTTACGGGACTAGCGATCAGTACTTC.

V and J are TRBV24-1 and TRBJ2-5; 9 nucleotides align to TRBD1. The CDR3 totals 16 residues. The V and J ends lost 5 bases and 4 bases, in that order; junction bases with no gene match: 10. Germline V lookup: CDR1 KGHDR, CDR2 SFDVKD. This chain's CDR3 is CATSVLQGQGGETQYF. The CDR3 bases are TGTGCCACCAGTGTCCTACAGGGACAGGGAGGAGAGACCCAGTACTTC.